This TCR beta chain was retrieved from a study of T cell clonality in common variable immunodeficiency. Regarding the study as a whole: Common variable immunodeficiency TCR beta sequences reportedly had fewer deletions and N-nucleotide insertions. Shared TCRbeta clones were fewer between CVID subjects than controls. CVID subjects had higher TCRbeta clonality than healthy controls, most marked in about a third.

This clone was counted ten times or more. Its antigen is unidentified. The observed sequence ends 3 residues before the CDR3 terminus, with the missing tail filled in from the germline J gene. In germline, CDR1 is SGHTA, CDR2 FQGNSA. V gave up 7 bases and J gave up 4 bases, with 17 bases separating them. The length of the CDR3 is 14 residues. TCRdb's copy holds only in-frame clones and misses some; the assay was immunoSEQ multiplex PCR. The data show roughly 79,000 clones, with none appearing a single time. Heparinized whole blood, about 4.5 to 9 ml, came from each donor. The chain joins TRBV7-2 to TRBJ2-7; D might be TRBD1 (6 bases). The receptor comes from a person aged 18 to 70 in good health. Specimen: peripheral blood mononuclear cells. The covered CDR3 bases are TGTGCCAGCACCCTAGGGGGAAATTTGTACGAG. Translating it yields CASTLGGNLYE. The entire CDR3 protein reads CASTLGGNLYEQYF.